This record looks at one T cell receptor (beta chain) sequence and its context. Its target antigen remains unknown. Base qualities are not at hand, and no much larger clone is one base apart. Cut back by 4 bases and 7 bases, the V and J ends lie 16 bases apart. The germline V gene provides CDR1 MDHEN and CDR2 SYDVKM. From its cysteine to its phenylalanine, the CDR3 spans 15 amino acids. The sequence is cut down to CDR3 DNA, 45 bases in frame from base 1. TCRbeta CDR3 regions were amplified from genomic DNA by means of the immunoSEQ Assay, a bias-controlled multiplex PCR. The study's processing was this. The number of nucleated cells in each sample was estimated by amplification of reference gene primers within the assay. Sequence reads were collapsed and filtered to measure the absolute abundance of every unique TCRbeta CDR3 rearrangement. For each sample, productive Simpson clonality was calculated by taking the square root of Simpson's diversity index across productive rearrangements. TCRdb stores this immuneACCESS table with in-frame sequences only. Part of the clones is absent; in the studies checked, under half of the shortfall reflects unresolved V genes, and no reason is known for the rest. V, J and clone size are those of that table, while D and trimming were read from the DNA. The sample table lists under 300,000 clones, 83% of them with a count of one. The biggest ten clones account for 8.5% to 9.5% of the sample.

This sample stems from a study of blood T cell repertoires in COVID-19 (dated by TCRdb to 2019 to 2021). Turning to the overall study: Collaborator samples came from the United States, Italy and Spain and covered acute and convalescent phases of COVID-19. Subjects who had been exposed to COVID-19, were actively infected with it, or had recovered from it provided the deeply sampled blood TCRbeta repertoires that made up the dataset. Where available, HLA class I and class II types were obtained from metadata supplied by the sample provider rather than from assay-based typing. The prospective study material was composed of cDNA or gDNA derived from T cells, B-cell-depleted T cells, or PBMCs. A de-identified subject ID, COVID-19 status, age in years and sex were almost always included in the sample metadata. The repertoires were made available in a free public database intended to serve as a resource for research on the immune response to SARS-CoV-2. The samples were drawn from two sources: the first 160 participants of the ongoing ImmuneRACE study, and fewer than 1,500 subjects contributed by 6 global collaborators. Findings and caveats that apply to the study as a whole: The quantity of clinical and demographic metadata differed by source and by participant and was supplied without curation.

Samples from volunteer blood donors who had recovered from COVID-19 were contributed by a second Seattle source. Collaborating institutions collected whole blood in K2EDTA tubes following their own protocols. For TCRbeta analysis, collaborator samples were shipped as frozen whole blood, as isolated PBMCs, or as DNA extracted from either sample type. The V gene is TRBV28 and the J gene is TRBJ1-4, and perhaps TRBD1 as D gene, on 5 matching bases. The sequence was obtained from a woman between 50 and 59 years old who had recovered from COVID-19. Sequencing was performed on peripheral blood. The CDR3 amino acid sequence is: CASSSRQPEGEKLFF. The DNA sequence reads TGTGCCAGCAGTTCGCGACAGCCCGAAGGTGAAAAACTGTTTTTT.